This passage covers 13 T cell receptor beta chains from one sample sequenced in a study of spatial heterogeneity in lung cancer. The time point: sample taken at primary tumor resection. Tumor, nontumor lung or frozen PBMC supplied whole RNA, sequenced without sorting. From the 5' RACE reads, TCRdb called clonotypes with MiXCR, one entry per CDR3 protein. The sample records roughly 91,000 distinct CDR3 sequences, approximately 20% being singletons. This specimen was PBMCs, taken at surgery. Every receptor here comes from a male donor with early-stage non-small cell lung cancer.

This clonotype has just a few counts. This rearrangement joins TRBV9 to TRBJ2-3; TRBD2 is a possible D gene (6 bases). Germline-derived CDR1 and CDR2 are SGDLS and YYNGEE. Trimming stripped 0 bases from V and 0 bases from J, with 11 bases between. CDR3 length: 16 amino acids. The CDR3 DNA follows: TGTGCCAGCAGCGTAGACGTGGCGGGGAGCACAGATACGCAGTATTTT. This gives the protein CASSVDVAGSTDTQYF.

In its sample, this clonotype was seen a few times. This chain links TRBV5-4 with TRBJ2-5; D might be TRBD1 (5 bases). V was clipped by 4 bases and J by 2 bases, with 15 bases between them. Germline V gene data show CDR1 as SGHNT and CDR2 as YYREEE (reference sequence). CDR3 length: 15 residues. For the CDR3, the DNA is TGTGCCAGCAGCCCAAAAGGGGTTTATCAAGAGACCCAGTACTTC. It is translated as CASSPKGVYQETQYF.

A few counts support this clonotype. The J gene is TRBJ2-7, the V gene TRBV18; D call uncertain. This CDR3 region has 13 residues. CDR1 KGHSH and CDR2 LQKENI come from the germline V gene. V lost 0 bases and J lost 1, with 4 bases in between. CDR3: CASSPPASYEQYF. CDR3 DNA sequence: TGTGCCAGCTCACCACCGGCATCCTACGAGCAGTACTTC.

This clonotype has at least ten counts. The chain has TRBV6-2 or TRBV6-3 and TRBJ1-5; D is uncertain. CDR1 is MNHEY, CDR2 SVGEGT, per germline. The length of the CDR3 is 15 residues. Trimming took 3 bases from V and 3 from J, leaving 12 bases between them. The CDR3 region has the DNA TGTGCCAGCAGTTATCTTGGCGGAAACAATCAGCCCCAGCATTTT. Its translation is CASSYLGGNNQPQHF.

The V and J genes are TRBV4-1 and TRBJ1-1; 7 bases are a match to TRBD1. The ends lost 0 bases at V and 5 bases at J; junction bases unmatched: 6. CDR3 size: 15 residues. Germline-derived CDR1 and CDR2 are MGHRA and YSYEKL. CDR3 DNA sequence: TGCGCCAGCAGCCAAGACCGACAGGGAGGGACTGAAGCTTTCTTT. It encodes CASSQDRQGGTEAFF.

CDR3 amino acids: CASRSSGGRTDTQYF. The CDR3 nucleotides are TGTGCCAGCAGATCTAGCGGGGGACGCACAGATACGCAGTATTTT. V and J are TRBV6-2 or TRBV6-3 and TRBJ2-3, with 10 positions matching TRBD2. This CDR3 has 15 residues. V shed 6 bases, J shed 1 base, and the junction held 4 bases outside the gene matches. Germline V gives CDR1 MNHEY, CDR2 SVGEGT.

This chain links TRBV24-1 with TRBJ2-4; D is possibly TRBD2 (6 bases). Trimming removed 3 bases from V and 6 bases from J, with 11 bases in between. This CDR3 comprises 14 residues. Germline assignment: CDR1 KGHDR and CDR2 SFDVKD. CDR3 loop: CATSDAGRGNIQYF. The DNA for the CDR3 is TGTGCCACCAGTGATGCCGGGAGAGGAAACATTCAGTACTTC.

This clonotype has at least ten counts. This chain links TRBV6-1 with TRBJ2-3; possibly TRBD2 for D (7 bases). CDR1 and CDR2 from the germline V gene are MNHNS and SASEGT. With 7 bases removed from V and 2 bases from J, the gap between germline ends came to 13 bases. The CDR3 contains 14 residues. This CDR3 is CASTPGGPTDTQYF. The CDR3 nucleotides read TGTGCCAGCACCCCCGGGGGGCCCACAGATACGCAGTATTTT.

Here the CDR3 DNA reads TGTGCCAGCAGTACCGCGACATGGACTAGCGGGAGGCCCCCCTACGAGCAGTACTTC. Its protein product is CASSTATWTSGRPPYEQYF. The chain recombines TRBV28 with TRBJ2-7; 14 bases are shared with TRBD2. CDR3 length equals 19 residues. V shed 5 bases, J shed 2 bases, and the junction held 14 bases outside the gene matches. Germline values: CDR1 MDHEN, CDR2 SYDVKM.

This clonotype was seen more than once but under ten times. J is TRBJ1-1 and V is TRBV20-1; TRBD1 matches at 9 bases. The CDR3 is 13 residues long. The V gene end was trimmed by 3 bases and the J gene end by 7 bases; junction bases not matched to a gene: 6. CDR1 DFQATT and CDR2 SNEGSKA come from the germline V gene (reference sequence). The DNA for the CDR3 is TGCAGTGCTAGGGACAGGGGATATAATGAAGCTTTCTTT. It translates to CSARDRGYNEAFF.

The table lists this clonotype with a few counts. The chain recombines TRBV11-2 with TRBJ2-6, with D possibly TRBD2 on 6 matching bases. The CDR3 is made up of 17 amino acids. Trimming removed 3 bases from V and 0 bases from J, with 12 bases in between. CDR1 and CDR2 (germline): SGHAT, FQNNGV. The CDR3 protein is CASSFGLGGSGANVLTF. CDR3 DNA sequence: TGTGCCAGCAGCTTTGGGCTCGGGGGCTCTGGGGCCAACGTCCTGACTTTC. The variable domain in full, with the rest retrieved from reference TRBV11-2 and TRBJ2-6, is EAGVAQSPRYKIIEKRQSVAFWCNPISGHATLYWYQQILGQGPKLLIQFQNNGVVDDSQLPKDRFSAERLKGVDSTLKIQPAKLEDSAVYLCASSFGLGGSGANVLTFGAGSRLTVL.

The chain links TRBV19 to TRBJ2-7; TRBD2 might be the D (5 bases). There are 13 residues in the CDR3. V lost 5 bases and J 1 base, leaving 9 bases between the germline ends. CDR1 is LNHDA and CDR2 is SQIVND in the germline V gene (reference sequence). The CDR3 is CASSFGLSYEQYF. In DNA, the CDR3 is TGTGCCAGTAGTTTTGGACTTTCCTACGAGCAGTACTTC.

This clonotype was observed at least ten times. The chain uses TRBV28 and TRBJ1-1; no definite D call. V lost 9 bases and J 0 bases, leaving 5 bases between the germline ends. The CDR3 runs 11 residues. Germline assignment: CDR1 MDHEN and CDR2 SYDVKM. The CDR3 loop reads CASTMNTEAFF. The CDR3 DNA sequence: TGTGCCAGTACGATGAACACTGAAGCTTTCTTT.